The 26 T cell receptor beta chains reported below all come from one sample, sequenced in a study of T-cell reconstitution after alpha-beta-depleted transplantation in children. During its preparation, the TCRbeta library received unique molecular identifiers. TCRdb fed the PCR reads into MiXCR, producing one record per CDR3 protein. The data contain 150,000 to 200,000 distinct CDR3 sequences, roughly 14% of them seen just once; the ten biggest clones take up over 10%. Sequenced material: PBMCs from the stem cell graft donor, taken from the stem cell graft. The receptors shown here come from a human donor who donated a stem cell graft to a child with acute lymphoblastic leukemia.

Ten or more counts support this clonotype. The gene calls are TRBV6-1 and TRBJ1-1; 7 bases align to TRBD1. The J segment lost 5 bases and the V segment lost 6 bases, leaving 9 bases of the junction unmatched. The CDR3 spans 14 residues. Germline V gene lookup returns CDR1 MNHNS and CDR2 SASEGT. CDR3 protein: CASSRGGSGTEAFF. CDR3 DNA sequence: TGTGCCAGCAGCCGAGGGGGCTCGGGGACTGAAGCTTTCTTT.

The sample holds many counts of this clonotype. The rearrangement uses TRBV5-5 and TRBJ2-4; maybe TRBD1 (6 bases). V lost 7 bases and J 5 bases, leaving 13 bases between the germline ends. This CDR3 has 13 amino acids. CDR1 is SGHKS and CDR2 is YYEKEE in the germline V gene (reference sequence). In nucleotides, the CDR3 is TGTGCCAGCTACCGGGACACCGAAAACATTCAGTACTTC. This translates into CASYRDTENIQYF. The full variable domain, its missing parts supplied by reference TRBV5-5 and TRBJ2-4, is DAGVTQSPTHLIKTRGQQVTLRCSPISGHKSVSWYQQVLGQGPQFIFQYYEKEERGRGNFPDRFSARQFPNYSSELNVNALLLGDSALYLCASYRDTENIQYFGAGTRLSVL.

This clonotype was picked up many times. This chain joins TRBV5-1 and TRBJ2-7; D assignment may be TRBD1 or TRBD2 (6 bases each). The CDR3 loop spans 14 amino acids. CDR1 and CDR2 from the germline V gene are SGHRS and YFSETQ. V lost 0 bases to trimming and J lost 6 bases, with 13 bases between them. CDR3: CASSLGGALIEQYF. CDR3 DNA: TGCGCCAGCAGCTTGGGGGGGGCGCTGATCGAGCAGTACTTC.

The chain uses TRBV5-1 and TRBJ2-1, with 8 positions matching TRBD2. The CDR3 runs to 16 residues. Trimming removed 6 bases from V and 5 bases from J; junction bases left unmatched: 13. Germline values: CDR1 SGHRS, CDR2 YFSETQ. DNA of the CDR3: TGCGCCAGCACCTTCGGAGCGGGAGATTCCCACAATGAGCAGTTCTTC. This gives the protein CASTFGAGDSHNEQFF.

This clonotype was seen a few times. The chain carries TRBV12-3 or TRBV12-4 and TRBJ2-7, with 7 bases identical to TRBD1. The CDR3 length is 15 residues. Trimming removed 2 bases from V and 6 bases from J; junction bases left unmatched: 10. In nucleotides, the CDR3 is TGTGCCAGCAGTTTAAGGGGACAGCTTCTCTTCGAGCAGTACTTC. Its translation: CASSLRGQLLFEQYF.

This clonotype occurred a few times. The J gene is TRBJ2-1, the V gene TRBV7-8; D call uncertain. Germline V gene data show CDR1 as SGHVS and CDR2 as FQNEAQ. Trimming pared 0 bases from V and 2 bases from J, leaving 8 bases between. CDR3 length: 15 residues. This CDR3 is CASSLATTPYNEQFF. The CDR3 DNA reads TGTGCCAGCAGCTTAGCCACGACACCCTACAATGAGCAGTTCTTC.

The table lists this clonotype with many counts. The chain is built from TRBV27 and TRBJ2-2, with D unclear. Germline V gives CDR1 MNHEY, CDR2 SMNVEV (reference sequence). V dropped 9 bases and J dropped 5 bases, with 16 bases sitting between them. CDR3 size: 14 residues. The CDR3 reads CASQHQRVTGELFF. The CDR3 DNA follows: TGTGCCAGTCAACATCAGAGAGTGACCGGGGAGCTGTTTTTT.

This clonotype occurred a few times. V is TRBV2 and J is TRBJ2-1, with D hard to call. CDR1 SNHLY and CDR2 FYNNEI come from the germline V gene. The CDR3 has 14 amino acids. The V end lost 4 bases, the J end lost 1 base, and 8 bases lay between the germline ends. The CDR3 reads CASSGLESYNEQFF. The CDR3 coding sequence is TGTGCCAGCAGTGGACTTGAATCCTACAATGAGCAGTTCTTC.

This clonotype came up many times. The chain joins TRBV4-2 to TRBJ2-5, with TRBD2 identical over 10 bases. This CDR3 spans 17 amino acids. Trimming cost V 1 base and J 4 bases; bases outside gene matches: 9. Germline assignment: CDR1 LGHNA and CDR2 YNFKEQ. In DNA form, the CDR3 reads TGTGCCAGCAGCCAAGTAAATCCCGCTAGCGGGGGAGAGACCCAGTACTTC. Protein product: CASSQVNPASGGETQYF.

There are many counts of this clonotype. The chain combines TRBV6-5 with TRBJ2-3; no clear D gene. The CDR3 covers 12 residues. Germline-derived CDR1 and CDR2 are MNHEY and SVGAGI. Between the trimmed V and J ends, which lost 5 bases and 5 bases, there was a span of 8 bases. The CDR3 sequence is CASSPLGDTQYF. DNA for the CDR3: TGTGCCAGCAGTCCCTTGGGAGATACGCAGTATTTT.

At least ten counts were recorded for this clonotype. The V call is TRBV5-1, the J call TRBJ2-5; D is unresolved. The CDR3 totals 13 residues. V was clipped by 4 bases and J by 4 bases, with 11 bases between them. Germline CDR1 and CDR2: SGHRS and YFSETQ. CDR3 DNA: TGCGCCAGCAGCCCCTGGGCCCCAGAGACCCAGTACTTC. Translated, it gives CASSPWAPETQYF.

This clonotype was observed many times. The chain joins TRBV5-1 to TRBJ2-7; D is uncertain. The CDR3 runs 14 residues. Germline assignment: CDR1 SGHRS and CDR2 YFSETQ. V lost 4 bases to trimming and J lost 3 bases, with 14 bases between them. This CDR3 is CASSLSAGDYEQYF. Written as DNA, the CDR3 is TGCGCCAGCAGCCTGAGCGCAGGAGACTACGAGCAGTACTTC.

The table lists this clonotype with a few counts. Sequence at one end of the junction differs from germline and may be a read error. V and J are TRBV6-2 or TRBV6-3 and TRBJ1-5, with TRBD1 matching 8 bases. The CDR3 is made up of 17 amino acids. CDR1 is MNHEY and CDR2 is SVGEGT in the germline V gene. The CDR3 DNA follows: TGTGCCAGAAGTTACCCGGACAGGGAGGTTGGCAATCAGCCCCAGCATTTT. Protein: CARSYPDREVGNQPQHF.

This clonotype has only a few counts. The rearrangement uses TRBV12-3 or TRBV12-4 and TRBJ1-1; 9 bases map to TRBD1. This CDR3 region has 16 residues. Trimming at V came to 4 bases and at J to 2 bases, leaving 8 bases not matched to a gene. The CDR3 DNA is TGTGCCAGCAGTTACCCACAGGGGGCGCTTAACACTGAAGCTTTCTTT. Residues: CASSYPQGALNTEAFF.

DNA for the CDR3: TGCGCCAGCAGTGAAAGAAGATATCGCGGCTACACCTTC. This sequence encodes CASSERRYRGYTF. The chain uses TRBV10-2 and TRBJ1-2; D remains unclear. The CDR3 spans 13 residues. Trimming left V 3 bases short and J 8 bases short, with 13 bases between. Germline V gene data show CDR1 as WSHSY and CDR2 as SAAADI.

The CDR3 bases are TGCAGTGCTAGACCTAGCAGGTCCTACGAGCAGTACTTC. Its translation: CSARPSRSYEQYF. V and J are TRBV20-1 and TRBJ2-7; D is possibly TRBD2 (5 bases). This CDR3 has 13 amino acids. CDR1 is DFQATT, CDR2 SNEGSKA, per germline (reference sequence). Deletions cut 2 bases from V and 1 base from J, with 9 bases between.

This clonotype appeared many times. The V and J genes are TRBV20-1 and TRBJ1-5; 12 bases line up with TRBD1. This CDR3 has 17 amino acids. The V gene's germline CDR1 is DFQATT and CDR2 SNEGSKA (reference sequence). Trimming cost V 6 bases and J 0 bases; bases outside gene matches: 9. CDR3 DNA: TGCAGTGCCTCGAGGGACAGGGGGCCTTATAGCAATCAGCCCCAGCATTTT. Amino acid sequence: CSASRDRGPYSNQPQHF.

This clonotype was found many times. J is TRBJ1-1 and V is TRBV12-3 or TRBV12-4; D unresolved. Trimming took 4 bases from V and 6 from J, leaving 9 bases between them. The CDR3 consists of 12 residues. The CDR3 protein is CASSSPEAEAFF. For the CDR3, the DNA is TGTGCCAGCAGTTCGCCCGAGGCTGAAGCTTTCTTT.

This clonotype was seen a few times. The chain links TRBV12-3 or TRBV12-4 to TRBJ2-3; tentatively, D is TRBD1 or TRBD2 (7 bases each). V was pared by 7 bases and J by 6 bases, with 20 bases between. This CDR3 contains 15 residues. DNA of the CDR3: TGTGCCAGCACCGATCGGGGAGGGGGCGGCGATACGCAGTATTTT. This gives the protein CASTDRGGGGDTQYF.

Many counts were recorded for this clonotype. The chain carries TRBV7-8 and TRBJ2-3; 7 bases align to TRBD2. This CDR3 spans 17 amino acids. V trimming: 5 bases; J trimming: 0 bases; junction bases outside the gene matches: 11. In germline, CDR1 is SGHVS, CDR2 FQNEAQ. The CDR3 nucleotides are TGTGCCAGCAGCCGCCTCGAGCGGGGAGCTAGCACAGATACGCAGTATTTT. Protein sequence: CASSRLERGASTDTQYF.

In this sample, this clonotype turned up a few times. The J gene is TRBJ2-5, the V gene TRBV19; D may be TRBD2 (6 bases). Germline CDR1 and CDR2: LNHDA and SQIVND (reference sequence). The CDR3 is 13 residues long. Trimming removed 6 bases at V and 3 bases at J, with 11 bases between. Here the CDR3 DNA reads TGTGCCAGTAGCCGTCGGAGGGAAGAGACCCAGTACTTC. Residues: CASSRRREETQYF.

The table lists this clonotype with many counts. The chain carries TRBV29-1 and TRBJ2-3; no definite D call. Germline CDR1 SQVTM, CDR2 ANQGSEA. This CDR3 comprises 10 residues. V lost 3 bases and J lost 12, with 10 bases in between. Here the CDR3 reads CSVDWQRQYF. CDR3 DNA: TGCAGCGTTGATTGGCAGCGCCAGTATTTT.

The CDR3 bases are TGTGCCAGCACAGCAGGGCTAGCGGGAGTGTGGGAGCAGTACTTC. Protein product: CASTAGLAGVWEQYF. V and J are TRBV12-3 or TRBV12-4 and TRBJ2-7; 10 bases agree with TRBD2. CDR3 size: 15 residues. V lost 7 bases to trimming and J lost 7 bases; unmatched junction nucleotides: 13.

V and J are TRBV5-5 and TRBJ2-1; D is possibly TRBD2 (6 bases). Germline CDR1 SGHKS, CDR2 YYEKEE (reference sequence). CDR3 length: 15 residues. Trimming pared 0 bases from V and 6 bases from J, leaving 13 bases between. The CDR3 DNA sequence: TGTGCCAGCAGCTTGGCGGTGACTAGAGGCAATGAGCAGTTCTTC. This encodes CASSLAVTRGNEQFF. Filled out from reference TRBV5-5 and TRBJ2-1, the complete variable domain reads DAGVTQSPTHLIKTRGQQVTLRCSPISGHKSVSWYQQVLGQGPQFIFQYYEKEERGRGNFPDRFSARQFPNYSSELNVNALLLGDSALYLCASSLAVTRGNEQFFGPGTRLTVL.

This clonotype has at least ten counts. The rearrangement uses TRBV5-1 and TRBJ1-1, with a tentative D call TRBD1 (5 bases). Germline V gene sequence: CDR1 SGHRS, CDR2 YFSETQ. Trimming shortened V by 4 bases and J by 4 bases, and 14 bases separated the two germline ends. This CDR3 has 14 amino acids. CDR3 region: CASSGGLRGTEAFF. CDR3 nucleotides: TGCGCCAGCAGCGGGGGGTTGCGGGGCACTGAAGCTTTCTTT.

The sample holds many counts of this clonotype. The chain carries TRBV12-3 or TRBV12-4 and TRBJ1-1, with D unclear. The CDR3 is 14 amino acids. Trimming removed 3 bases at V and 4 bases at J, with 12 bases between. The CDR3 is CASSFWGGPTEAFF. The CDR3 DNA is TGTGCCAGCAGTTTTTGGGGAGGGCCCACTGAAGCTTTCTTT.